These 17 T cell receptor beta chains were all obtained from the same sample, sequenced in a study of cytomegalovirus exposure and HLA in healthy donors. 13 Jbeta primers and 60 Vbeta primers were used for the PCR. The table came from immunoSEQ multiplex PCR; TCRdb's copy has only in-frame clones and leaves some out. The table includes about 130,000 clones, 65% to 85% detected once. The sample consisted of PBMCs. These receptors all stem from a man in his fifties in good health and CMV-seronegative.

This clone was detected once. The chain joins TRBV9 to TRBJ2-5; 9 bases are shared with TRBD2. CDR3 length: 15 amino acids. Germline assignment: CDR1 SGDLS and CDR2 YYNGEE. Trimming cost V 2 bases and J 5 bases; bases outside gene matches: 7. CDR3 protein: CASSVLAGAAETQYF. The CDR3 nucleotides read TGTGCCAGCAGCGTCTTAGCGGGAGCCGCCGAGACCCAGTACTTC.

The CDR3 region has the DNA TGTGCCAGCAGTTTCGGGGTCCTCAATGAGCAGTTCTTC. It codes for CASSFGVLNEQFF. The chain has TRBV6-5 and TRBJ2-1, with D possibly matching TRBD2 (5 bases). Trimming cost V 4 bases and J 6 bases, with 10 bases left between them. Germline V gene lookup returns CDR1 MNHEY and CDR2 SVGAGI. This CDR3 has 13 amino acids.

This clone was observed a single time. The chain is built from TRBV10-2 and TRBJ2-7, with TRBD2 identical over 9 bases. Trimming removed 5 bases from V and 2 bases from J; junction bases left unmatched: 10. Per the germline V gene, CDR1 is WSHSY and CDR2 is SAAADI. CDR3 length: 16 residues. CDR3 nucleotide sequence: TGCGCCAGCAGTAAAATACCGACTAGCGGAGCCTACGAGCAGTACTTC. Translating gives CASSKIPTSGAYEQYF.

CDR3 residues: CASSGQGASDTQYF. The CDR3 region has the DNA TGTGCCAGTTCGGGACAGGGGGCATCGGATACGCAGTATTTT. This chain uses TRBV28 with TRBJ2-3; TRBD1 matches at 12 bases. V lost 9 bases and J lost 6; bases outside the gene matches: 7. Germline CDR1 and CDR2: MDHEN and SYDVKM. The CDR3 has 14 amino acids. Filled out from reference TRBV28 and TRBJ2-3, the complete variable domain reads DVKVTQSSRYLVKRTGEKVFLECVQDMDHENMFWYRQDPGLGLRLIYFSYDVKMKEKGDIPEGYSVSREKKERFSLILESASTNQTSMYLCASSGQGASDTQYFGPGTRLTVL.

This clone occurred once. J is TRBJ2-1 and V is TRBV10-3; TRBD1 agrees at 9 bases. J lost 7 bases, V lost 6 bases, and 19 bases had no gene match. Germline CDR1 ENHRY, CDR2 SYGVKD. The CDR3 spans 18 residues. CDR3 amino acids: CAIRPGQGLSGRGNEQFF. The DNA for the CDR3 is TGTGCCATCAGGCCGGGACAGGGACTAAGCGGGCGGGGGAATGAGCAGTTCTTC.

Here the CDR3 reads CASSLGQEETQYF. The CDR3 DNA reads TGTGCCAGCAGCTTAGGACAGGAAGAGACCCAGTACTTC. The rearrangement uses TRBV7-2 and TRBJ2-5; D might be TRBD1 (6 bases). V lost 1 base, J lost 3 bases, and 6 bases lay in between. Germline CDR1 is SGHTA and CDR2 is FQGNSA. The CDR3 is 13 amino acids.

This clone was observed a handful of times. The chain links TRBV15 to TRBJ2-7; the D is unclear. The ends were cut back, 4 bases at V and 3 bases at J, with 13 bases in the middle. The CDR3 runs 14 residues. The germline CDR1 and CDR2 sequences are LNHNV and YYDKDF (reference sequence). The CDR3 reads CATSTGRQDYEQYF. CDR3 sequence (DNA): TGTGCCACCAGCACTGGAAGACAAGACTACGAGCAGTACTTC.

This clone has only one observation. For the CDR3, the DNA is TGTGCCAGTAGTATAGCTAGCGGGAGGGCCGATGAGCAGTTCTTC. Amino acid sequence: CASSIASGRADEQFF. The rearrangement joins TRBV19 to TRBJ2-1; 12 nucleotides align to TRBD2. V lost 1 base, J lost 8 bases, and 3 bases stayed unmatched. The CDR3 consists of 15 residues. Germline loops: CDR1 LNHDA, CDR2 SQIVND (reference sequence).

V gene TRBV14 combines with J gene TRBJ2-3, with TRBD2 matching over 11 bases. V shed 4 bases and J 2 bases; nucleotides not matched to a gene: 8. The germline V gene encodes CDR1 SGHDN and CDR2 FVKESK. This CDR3 spans 17 amino acids. The CDR3 coding sequence is TGTGCCAGCAGCCGTCGACTAGCGGGGCGGTTCACAGATACGCAGTATTTT. Its translation: CASSRRLAGRFTDTQYF.

The chain uses TRBV7-8 and TRBJ1-2; no reliable D call. Per the germline V gene, CDR1 is SGHVS and CDR2 is FQNEAQ. Trimming stripped 6 bases from V and 2 bases from J, with 10 bases between. The CDR3 totals 13 residues. In DNA form, the CDR3 reads TGTGCCAGCAGTCGCGACACCAACTATGGCTACACCTTC. Residues: CASSRDTNYGYTF.

V and J are TRBV10-2 and TRBJ2-5, with 13 bases fitting TRBD2. Germline assignment: CDR1 WSHSY and CDR2 SAAADI. CDR3 length: 15 amino acids. After removal of 8 bases from V and 1 base from J, the junction contained 4 bases not matched to a gene. The CDR3 is CASAGLAGVQETQYF. In nucleotides, the CDR3 is TGCGCCAGCGCCGGACTAGCGGGAGTCCAAGAGACCCAGTACTTC.

For this clone: The junction does not match germline at one end; this may be a read error. The rearrangement uses TRBV4-1 and TRBJ2-7; perhaps TRBD2 as D (5 bases). Germline CDR1 and CDR2: MGHRA and YSYEKL. There are 14 residues in the CDR3. CDR3 sequence: CASSQAGVVNEQHF. CDR3 nucleotides: TGCGCCAGCAGCCAAGCCGGGGTAGTAAACGAGCAGCACTTC.

This clone was observed once. V usage is TRBV28 and J usage is TRBJ2-1; 11 positions agree with TRBD2. This CDR3 has 16 amino acids. J lost 5 bases, V lost 5 bases, and 8 bases had no gene match. Germline lookup yields CDR1 MDHEN and CDR2 SYDVKM. The DNA for the CDR3 is TGTGCCAGCAGTAAACCGGGACTAGCGGAAAACAATGAGCAGTTCTTC. Protein product: CASSKPGLAENNEQFF.

The V and J genes are TRBV19 and TRBJ1-2, with a possible D match to TRBD1 (5 bases). This CDR3 comprises 14 residues. Germline V gene lookup returns CDR1 LNHDA and CDR2 SQIVND (reference sequence). V dropped 3 bases and J dropped 4 bases, with 12 bases sitting between them. The CDR3 region is CASSIQDIGYGYTF. CDR3 nucleotide sequence: TGTGCCAGTAGTATTCAGGACATTGGCTATGGCTACACCTTC. The full variable domain, rest sourced from reference TRBV19 and TRBJ1-2, is DGGITQSPKYLFRKEGQNVTLSCEQNLNHDAMYWYRQDPGQGLRLIYYSQIVNDFQKGDIAEGYSVSREKKESFPLTVTSAQKNPTAFYLCASSIQDIGYGYTFGSGTRLTVV.

The V gene is TRBV5-1, the J gene TRBJ2-5; 8 bases line up with TRBD1. The CDR3 is made up of 14 amino acids. The germline CDR1 and CDR2 sequences are SGHRS and YFSETQ. Trimming removed 5 bases from V and 2 bases from J; junction bases left unmatched: 5. The CDR3 reads CASSSQGAQETQYF. The CDR3, as DNA: TGCGCCAGCAGTTCCCAGGGGGCACAAGAGACCCAGTACTTC.

The chain links TRBV6-6 to TRBJ1-5; 8 bases align to TRBD1. Germline V gives CDR1 MNHNY, CDR2 SVGAGI (reference sequence). The CDR3 spans 15 residues. V shed 6 bases, J shed 0 bases, and the junction held 4 bases outside the gene matches. CDR3 DNA sequence: TGTGCCAGCAGAGACAGGGGAAATAGCAATCAGCCCCAGCATTTT. Encoded protein: CASRDRGNSNQPQHF.

The chain couples TRBV7-9 to TRBJ1-4; the D is unclear. From germline, CDR1 is SEHNR and CDR2 FQNEAQ (reference sequence). The V end was cut by 5 bases, the J end by 0 bases, with 7 bases between. The CDR3 totals 14 residues. The CDR3 DNA reads as TGTGCCAGCAGCCCAGTTGCAACTAATGAAAAACTGTTTTTT. It yields the protein CASSPVATNEKLFF.